Listed here is a single TCR beta chain. This entry belongs to a study of control samples from healthy donors and cancer patients. This table comes from immunoSEQ multiplex PCR, and its TCRdb copy is limited to in-frame clones, with some not included. This sample has roughly 370,000 clones, with 80% to 95% found just once. The CDR3 has 16 residues. Germline lookup yields CDR1 MDHEN and CDR2 SYDVKM. Trimming removed 6 bases from V and 0 bases from J, with 15 bases in between. The sample comprised PBMCs. V and J are TRBV28 and TRBJ1-3; D unclear. The receptor was isolated from a man between 35 and 55 years old with head and neck cancer. CDR3 nucleotide sequence: TGTGCCAGCAGGTCGACATTCGTAAGCTCTGGAAACACCATATATTTT. This gives the protein CASRSTFVSSGNTIYF.